One sample yielded the 23 T cell receptor beta chains listed below, sequenced in a study of T cells in Graves' hyperthyroidism and ophthalmopathy. Template material for amplifying TCR beta CDR3 regions consisted of RNA transcripts. HTBI primers drove first-round RT-PCR of the TCR CDR3. TCRdb ran MiXCR on the multiplex PCR reads and lists one entry per CDR3 protein. The sample includes about 520,000 distinct CDR3 sequences, approximately 25% of them seen just once. Specimen: blood. The receptors stem from a woman aged 25 to 39 with Graves' ophthalmopathy.

The chain is built from TRBV3-1 and TRBJ1-3; TRBD1 aligns across 7 bases. Germline V gene sequence: CDR1 LGHDT, CDR2 YNNKEL (reference sequence). This CDR3 spans 15 amino acids. Trimming removed 3 bases from V and 0 bases from J; junction bases left unmatched: 2. CDR3 nucleotide sequence: TGTGCCAGCAGCCACGACAGGGACTCTGGAAACACCATATATTTT. Its translation is CASSHDRDSGNTIYF.

Many counts were recorded for this clonotype. The chain links TRBV19 to TRBJ1-1; D may be TRBD1 (6 bases). The CDR3 covers 15 residues. Trimming shortened V by 5 bases and J by 5 bases, and 18 bases separated the two germline ends. CDR1 LNHDA and CDR2 SQIVND come from the germline V gene (reference sequence). CDR3 in DNA: TGTGCCAGTAGTGGGCCAGGGGCCCGCCAAACTGAAGCTTTCTTT. As protein: CASSGPGARQTEAFF.

This clonotype has a count of ten or more. The V gene is TRBV12-3 or TRBV12-4, the J gene TRBJ2-5; D remains unclear. V was shortened by 6 bases and J by 5 bases, with 13 bases between the two germline ends. CDR3 length: 13 amino acids. The CDR3 loop is CASSLRRWETQYF. In DNA form, the CDR3 reads TGTGCCAGCAGCCTTAGGCGGTGGGAGACCCAGTACTTC.

This clonotype was seen repeatedly, ten times or more. The CDR3 here is CASSKSGSNGYTF. In DNA form, the CDR3 reads TGTGCCAGCAGCAAGAGCGGGTCAAATGGCTACACCTTC. This rearrangement joins TRBV12-3 or TRBV12-4 to TRBJ1-2, with unresolved D. This CDR3 has 13 amino acids. V lost 6 bases and J lost 6, with 14 bases in between.

This clonotype was counted only a few times. The chain recombines TRBV6-5 with TRBJ1-1, with TRBD1 identical over 8 bases. This CDR3 has 14 amino acids. In germline, CDR1 is MNHEY, CDR2 SVGAGI. J lost 3 bases, V lost 2 bases, and 2 bases had no gene match. In nucleotides, the CDR3 is TGTGCCAGCAGTTACGGACAGGGTGACACTGAAGCTTTCTTT. Its translation is CASSYGQGDTEAFF.

In its sample, this clonotype was seen a few times. In nucleotides, the CDR3 is TGTGCCAGTAATTTCCGTTGGGGGGCAGGTGAAGCTTTCTTT. This gives the protein CASNFRWGAGEAFF. The rearrangement links TRBV19 to TRBJ1-1, with D possibly being TRBD1 (6 bases). Germline V gene lookup returns CDR1 LNHDA and CDR2 SQIVND (reference sequence). The CDR3 is 14 amino acids. Trimming stripped 7 bases from V and 7 bases from J, with 19 bases between.

This clonotype was detected many times. V and J are TRBV24-1 and TRBJ1-2, with D hard to call. Per germline, CDR1 KGHDR and CDR2 SFDVKD. This CDR3 has 14 amino acids. The ends were cut back, 3 bases at V and 4 bases at J, with 11 bases in the middle. CDR3 region: CATSDTYRAYGYTF. The CDR3, as DNA: TGTGCCACCAGTGATACATACCGGGCCTATGGCTACACCTTC.

This clonotype appeared many times. The CDR3 loop reads CASSDTMGDQPQHF. The CDR3 DNA sequence: TGTGCCAGCAGTGATACAATGGGCGATCAGCCCCAGCATTTT. V is TRBV2 and J is TRBJ1-5; no definite D call. The CDR3 consists of 14 residues. The V and J ends lost 3 bases and 5 bases respectively, with 11 bases between them. CDR1 and CDR2 from the germline V gene are SNHLY and FYNNEI. The full variable domain, with the rest looked up from reference TRBV2 and TRBJ1-5, is EPEVTQTPSHQVTQMGQEVILRCVPISNHLYFYWYRQILGQKVEFLVSFYNNEISEKSEIFDDQFSVERPDGSNFTLKIRSTKLEDSAMYFCASSDTMGDQPQHFGDGTRLSIL.

The sample holds many counts of this clonotype. The chain is built from TRBV28 and TRBJ1-2; D unclear. Trimming stripped 5 bases from V and 0 bases from J, with 7 bases between. Germline CDR1 reads MDHEN; CDR2 reads SYDVKM. The CDR3 is made up of 13 amino acids. The CDR3: CASSPSSNYGYTF. In DNA form, the CDR3 reads TGTGCCAGCAGTCCGAGTTCTAACTATGGCTACACCTTC.

This clonotype showed up many times. The V gene is TRBV6-1, the J gene TRBJ1-1; the match to TRBD1 covers 9 bases. Germline CDR1 is MNHNS and CDR2 is SASEGT. The CDR3 is 14 residues long. V trimming: 3 bases; J trimming: 2 bases; junction bases outside the gene matches: 1. The CDR3 loop is CASSEDRGNTEAFF. In DNA form, the CDR3 reads TGTGCCAGCAGTGAGGACAGGGGAAACACTGAAGCTTTCTTT.

The rearrangement uses TRBV28 and TRBJ1-1; 9 nucleotides align to TRBD1. The CDR3 has 16 residues. Trimming took 1 base from V and 7 from J; bases not matched to a gene: 10. In germline, CDR1 is MDHEN, CDR2 SYDVKM. CDR3 bases: TGTGCCAGCAGTTTATTCGCCGGACAGGGGCGAATTGAAGCTTTCTTT. Its translation is CASSLFAGQGRIEAFF.

This clonotype turned up a few times. The J gene is TRBJ2-5, the V gene TRBV5-1; TRBD2 is a possible D gene (5 bases). Trimming stripped 5 bases from V and 2 bases from J, with 10 bases between. The length of the CDR3 is 13 residues. The V gene's germline CDR1 is SGHRS and CDR2 YFSETQ. CDR3 residues: CASRNGLQETQYF. The CDR3 DNA reads as TGCGCCAGCAGGAATGGACTTCAAGAGACCCAGTACTTC.

As to this clonotype: Compared with germline, one end of the junction differs, possibly owing to a read error. The chain links TRBV11-1 to TRBJ1-1; D is ambiguous. This CDR3 spans 17 amino acids. The germline V gene has CDR1 SGHAT and CDR2 FQDESV (reference sequence). CDR3 residues: CASSQSWIQDVNTEAFF. CDR3 nucleotide sequence: TGCGCCAGCAGCCAGTCATGGATTCAGGATGTGAACACTGAAGCTTTCTTT.

This clonotype has a count of ten or more. In DNA form, the CDR3 reads TGCAGCGCTGACGAGTCTAATGGCTACACCTTC. Its protein product is CSADESNGYTF. This chain connects TRBV29-1 to TRBJ1-2, with unresolved D. V lost 7 bases and J 6 bases, leaving 12 bases between the germline ends. CDR1 and CDR2 (germline): SQVTM, ANQGSEA. The CDR3 sequence is 11 residues long. Together with reference TRBV29-1 and TRBJ1-2, the CDR3 gives the full variable domain: SAVISQKPSRDICQRGTSLTIQCQVDSQVTMMFWYRQQPGQSLTLIATANQGSEATYESGFVIDKFPISRPNLTFSTLTVSNMSPEDSSIYLCSADESNGYTFGSGTRLTVV.

This clonotype was seen at least ten times. The chain is built from TRBV30 and TRBJ1-2, with TRBD1 matching 8 bases. Germline V lookup: CDR1 GTSNPN, CDR2 SVGIG (reference sequence). The CDR3 runs 15 residues. V lost 3 bases and J lost 6; bases outside the gene matches: 12. The CDR3 is CAWSLSPQGADGYTF. The CDR3 bases are TGTGCCTGGAGCCTATCCCCTCAGGGGGCCGATGGCTACACCTTC.

The chain carries TRBV20-1 and TRBJ1-6; D not resolved. V lost 5 bases to trimming and J lost 0 bases, with 11 bases between them. The CDR3 consists of 15 residues. Germline V gene data show CDR1 as DFQATT and CDR2 as SNEGSKA (reference sequence). CDR3 amino acids: CSAGVTSSYNSPLHF. The CDR3 region has the DNA TGCAGTGCTGGGGTCACGAGCTCCTATAATTCACCCCTCCACTTT.

The chain recombines TRBV12-3 or TRBV12-4 with TRBJ1-6; D is undetermined. Trimming shortened V by 5 bases and J by 7 bases, and 12 bases separated the two germline ends. The CDR3 has 14 residues. CDR3 DNA: TGTGCCAGCAGTCTAAAGGGTGGCAATTCACCCCTCCACTTT. It specifies CASSLKGGNSPLHF.

A word on this clonotype: Just one base apart from a much larger clone, this may be a read error. The chain uses TRBV7-3 and TRBJ2-2, with D possibly matching TRBD2 (5 bases). CDR3 length equals 15 residues. CDR1 and CDR2 from the germline V gene are SGHTA and FQGTGA. CDR3 in amino acids: CASSLSRDNTGELCF. The CDR3 DNA sequence: TGTGCCAGCAGCTTAAGTAGGGATAACACCGGGGAGCTGTGTTTT.

The chain recombines TRBV27 with TRBJ2-7, with 8 bases identical to TRBD2. The V gene's germline CDR1 is MNHEY and CDR2 SMNVEV (reference sequence). After removal of 7 bases from V and 6 bases from J, the junction contained 20 bases not matched to a gene. The CDR3 length is 17 residues. In DNA form, the CDR3 reads TGTGCCAGCACCTCCCTCCGGGGGGTCTACGGGGGGGGCGAGCAGTACTTC. Residues: CASTSLRGVYGGGEQYF.

This clonotype was counted between two and nine times. V gene TRBV11-2 combines with J gene TRBJ1-1; D ambiguous. Trimming took 2 bases from V and 4 from J, leaving 14 bases between them. The CDR3 contains 15 residues. Per the germline V gene, CDR1 is SGHAT and CDR2 is FQNNGV. Here the CDR3 DNA reads TGTGCCAGCAGCTTAAGCGGGTCGGTGGGCACTGAAGCTTTCTTT. Protein: CASSLSGSVGTEAFF.

This clonotype appeared many times. This chain joins TRBV7-2 and TRBJ1-6; the match to TRBD1 covers 9 bases. The CDR3 consists of 15 residues. The V segment lost 5 bases and the J segment 6 bases; nucleotides outside the gene matches: 5. Germline V CDR1 and CDR2: SGHTA, FQGNSA. CDR3 in amino acids: CASSPEQGANSPLHF. CDR3 in DNA: TGTGCCAGCAGCCCCGAACAGGGGGCTAATTCACCCCTCCACTTT.

CDR3 sequence (DNA): TGTGCCTTCAGTTACTCCGGCAGGGCCCACTATGGCTACACCTTC. Encoded protein: CAFSYSGRAHYGYTF. The chain employs TRBV6-5 and TRBJ1-2; weak D call: TRBD1 (5 bases). The V and J ends lost 11 bases and 3 bases respectively, with 22 bases between them. Germline V gives CDR1 MNHEY, CDR2 SVGAGI. The CDR3 runs to 15 residues.

V is TRBV6-1 and J is TRBJ1-1; D ambiguous. V was shortened by 5 bases and J by 8 bases, with 6 bases between the two germline ends. Germline CDR1 and CDR2: MNHNS and SASEGT. This CDR3 region has 10 residues. CDR3 bases: TGTGCCAGCAGTAGAGAAGAAGCTTTCTTT. The encoded protein is CASSREEAFF.